The 25 T cell receptor beta chains reported below all come from one sample, sequenced in a study of blood T cell repertoires in COVID-19. Clones were read by immunoSEQ multiplex PCR, and TCRdb kept only the in-frame ones, dropping some. The profile covers 95,000 to 120,000 clones, with 85% appearing a single time and 10% to 15% taken by the ten largest. The sample consisted of peripheral blood. The receptors were sampled from a human donor in a cohort sampled during active COVID-19.

This clone was observed a few times. This chain uses TRBV29-1 with TRBJ2-1, with a weak D call TRBD1 (5 bases). The V end was cut by 7 bases, the J end by 5 bases, with 21 bases between. The CDR3 is made up of 15 amino acids. Germline V gene lookup returns CDR1 SQVTM and CDR2 ANQGSEA. The CDR3 loop reads CSAHLFVGANNEQFF. The CDR3 coding sequence is TGCAGCGCTCACCTTTTTGTAGGGGCCAACAATGAGCAGTTCTTC.

This sequence joins TRBV4-2 and TRBJ1-1; D ambiguous. This CDR3 has 14 residues. The V gene lost 3 bases and the J gene lost 1 base, with 9 bases spanning the gap. The germline V gene encodes CDR1 LGHNA and CDR2 YNFKEQ. As DNA, the CDR3 is TGTGCCAGCAGCCATGCACGGGAGAACACTGAAGCTTTCTTT. Translation: CASSHARENTEAFF.

This chain joins TRBV6-6 and TRBJ2-5; 7 nucleotides line up with TRBD1. With 5 bases clipped from V and 3 bases from J, the junction kept 15 bases outside the gene matches. From germline, CDR1 is MNHNY and CDR2 SVGAGI (reference sequence). The CDR3 runs 17 residues. CDR3 nucleotide sequence: TGTGCCAGCAGTCCCTACCCCCCCCCGGGACAGAAAGAGACCCAGTACTTC. Its protein is CASSPYPPPGQKETQYF.

CDR3 sequence (DNA): TGTGCCAGCTCACCTCCCGTCGGGTTTAACACCGGGGAGCTGTTTTTT. Its protein product is CASSPPVGFNTGELFF. The chain couples TRBV18 to TRBJ2-2; D is undetermined. CDR3 size: 16 residues. Per the germline V gene, CDR1 is KGHSH and CDR2 is LQKENI. Trimming pared 3 bases from V and 2 bases from J, leaving 13 bases between.

This clone was seen a few times. The J gene is TRBJ2-1, the V gene TRBV20-1; the D is unclear. This CDR3 spans 14 amino acids. V was shortened by 3 bases and J by 2 bases, with 11 bases between the two germline ends. Germline V gene lookup returns CDR1 DFQATT and CDR2 SNEGSKA (reference sequence). The CDR3 here is CSASRGQTYNEQFF. The CDR3 DNA follows: TGCAGTGCTAGTCGAGGTCAAACCTACAATGAGCAGTTCTTC.

This clone turned up a few times. The chain recombines TRBV19 with TRBJ1-5; the D is unclear. CDR1 is LNHDA, CDR2 SQIVND, per germline (reference sequence). Trimming stripped 2 bases from V and 1 base from J, with 6 bases between. This CDR3 is 14 amino acids long. The CDR3 region has the DNA TGTGCCAGTAGTATAATCTACAGCAATCAGCCCCAGCATTTT. This encodes CASSIIYSNQPQHF.

CDR3 residues: CASRGLRGSGELFF. The CDR3 DNA is TGTGCCAGTAGAGGACTGCGGGGGAGCGGGGAGCTGTTTTTT. The chain is built from TRBV19 and TRBJ2-2, with 7 positions matching TRBD2. CDR1 LNHDA and CDR2 SQIVND come from the germline V gene (reference sequence). V shed 6 bases and J 7 bases; nucleotides not matched to a gene: 8. CDR3 length: 14 amino acids.

The J gene is TRBJ2-2, the V gene TRBV19, with D perhaps matching TRBD1 (7 bases). CDR1 is LNHDA and CDR2 is SQIVND in the germline V gene (reference sequence). This CDR3 is 16 amino acids long. The ends were cut back, 7 bases at V and 1 base at J, with 16 bases in the middle. CDR3 amino acids: CASTRGTVLNTGELFF. The CDR3 coding sequence is TGTGCCAGTACCCGCGGGACAGTCCTGAACACCGGGGAGCTGTTTTTT.

J is TRBJ1-2 and V is TRBV29-1; 8 bases are shared with TRBD1. The CDR3 is 11 residues long. Looked up from germline, CDR1 is SQVTM and CDR2 is ANQGSEA. With V trimmed by 6 bases and J by 8 bases, 5 bases remained unmatched. This chain's CDR3 is CSVPQGGGYTF. The CDR3 DNA reads as TGCAGCGTCCCACAGGGGGGCGGCTACACCTTC.

Here the CDR3 reads CATQGTEAFF. The DNA of the CDR3 is TGTGCCACCCAGGGCACTGAAGCTTTCTTT. V usage is TRBV28 and J usage is TRBJ1-1; weak D call: TRBD1 (5 bases). V lost 10 bases and J 4 bases, leaving 7 bases between the germline ends. This CDR3 is 10 amino acids long. Per the germline V gene, CDR1 is MDHEN and CDR2 is SYDVKM.

This clone appeared a single time. A junction boundary mismatches the germline segment, possibly from a read error. J is TRBJ1-5 and V is TRBV6-5, with D perhaps TRBD1 (6 bases). From germline, CDR1 is MNHEY and CDR2 SVGAGI. The CDR3 extends over 14 amino acids. The CDR3 DNA sequence: TGTGCCGGCAGCGACAGGCTGGGCGATCAGCCCCAGCATTTT. As protein: CAGSDRLGDQPQHF.

The V and J genes are TRBV6-5 and TRBJ1-1; 7 bases map to TRBD1. CDR1 and CDR2 (germline): MNHEY, SVGAGI. Trimming cost V 6 bases and J 6 bases; bases outside gene matches: 7. The CDR3 contains 13 residues. The CDR3 nucleotides read TGTGCCAGCAGCCGACAGGGTTCCTCTGAAGCTTTCTTT. It specifies CASSRQGSSEAFF.

This clone was seen once. The J gene is TRBJ2-4, the V gene TRBV19; 10 nucleotides match TRBD2. This CDR3 has 15 residues. The germline V gene encodes CDR1 LNHDA and CDR2 SQIVND (reference sequence). Trimming cost V 4 bases and J 6 bases; bases outside gene matches: 6. The CDR3 nucleotides are TGTGCCAGTAGTAGGGGTAGCGGGGGGACAAACATTCAGTACTTC. Translation: CASSRGSGGTNIQYF.

The chain couples TRBV5-4 to TRBJ2-3; D gene uncertain. The CDR3 has 13 residues. Germline lookup yields CDR1 SGHNT and CDR2 YYREEE (reference sequence). V shed 0 bases and J shed 2 bases, with 4 bases lying between them. The CDR3 sequence: CASSLVNTDTQYF. For the CDR3, the DNA is TGTGCCAGCAGCTTGGTTAACACAGATACGCAGTATTTT.

The chain combines TRBV19 with TRBJ2-5, with TRBD1 matching 10 bases. CDR1 and CDR2 from the germline V gene are LNHDA and SQIVND (reference sequence). J gave up 1 base and V 10 bases, and 6 bases lay outside the gene matches. The CDR3 is 14 residues long. CDR3 nucleotides: TGTGCCACCTCCGGGACAGGGGTCCAAGAGACCCAGTACTTC. It codes for CATSGTGVQETQYF.

The chain couples TRBV9 to TRBJ2-1; 9 bases fit TRBD1. Germline CDR1 SGDLS, CDR2 YYNGEE. The trim removed 0 bases at V and 6 bases at J, leaving 4 bases unmatched. The CDR3 covers 15 residues. The CDR3 sequence is CASSVGWGQGNEQFF. The DNA of the CDR3 is TGTGCCAGCAGCGTAGGGTGGGGACAGGGCAATGAGCAGTTCTTC.

The V call is TRBV7-8, the J call TRBJ2-3; D is ambiguous. The CDR3 covers 14 residues. Germline assignment: CDR1 SGHVS and CDR2 FQNEAQ. V shed 3 bases and J shed 4 bases, with 11 bases lying between them. The CDR3 nucleotides are TGTGCCAGCAGCTTGTCTACAGTGCCAGATACGCAGTATTTT. Translated: CASSLSTVPDTQYF. Filled out from reference TRBV7-8 and TRBJ2-3, the complete variable domain reads GAGVSQSPRYKVAKRGQDVALRCDPISGHVSLFWYQQALGQGPEFLTYFQNEAQLDKSGLPSDRFFAERPEGSVSTLKIQRTQQEDSAVYLCASSLSTVPDTQYFGPGTRLTVL.

V usage is TRBV5-4 and J usage is TRBJ2-3; D is possibly TRBD2 (7 bases). Per the germline V gene, CDR1 is SGHNT and CDR2 is YYREEE (reference sequence). The CDR3 is 13 residues long. Between the trimmed V and J ends, which lost 5 bases and 3 bases, there was a span of 10 bases. The CDR3 sequence: CASRGGATDTQYF. In DNA form, the CDR3 reads TGTGCCAGCAGAGGGGGGGCTACAGATACGCAGTATTTT.

This clone was detected a few times. The rearrangement links TRBV4-3 to TRBJ1-5, with TRBD1 matching over 7 bases. Germline V CDR1 and CDR2: LGHNA, YSLEER. V gave up 0 bases and J gave up 6 bases; unmatched junction bases: 8. This CDR3 has 16 residues. CDR3 amino acids: CASSQDAATGFQPQHF. CDR3 nucleotides: TGCGCCAGCAGCCAAGATGCTGCGACAGGGTTTCAGCCCCAGCATTTT.

The genes are TRBV12-3 or TRBV12-4 and TRBJ1-6; 7 bases map to TRBD1. Trimming cost V 6 bases and J 8 bases; bases outside gene matches: 1. This CDR3 is built from 12 residues. The CDR3, as DNA: TGTGCCAGCAGCGACAGGGATTCACCCCTCCACTTT. Its protein is CASSDRDSPLHF.

The V and J genes are TRBV4-3 and TRBJ2-1; 7 bases fit TRBD1. From germline, CDR1 is LGHNA and CDR2 YSLEER. V dropped 0 bases and J dropped 4; count of bases not matched to a gene: 3. There are 15 residues in the CDR3. CDR3 coding DNA: TGCGCCAGCAGCCAAGAGGGGACAGTATACAATGAGCAGTTCTTC. This codes for CASSQEGTVYNEQFF.

The rearrangement links TRBV6-1 to TRBJ1-6; D perhaps matches TRBD1 (6 bases). The germline V and J ends were trimmed by 2 bases and 9 bases, with 14 bases remaining between them. The CDR3 is made up of 15 amino acids. Germline V gene sequence: CDR1 MNHNS, CDR2 SASEGT. The chain's CDR3 is CASSELGQGISPLHF. CDR3 nucleotide sequence: TGTGCCAGCAGTGAATTAGGGCAGGGGATTTCACCCCTCCACTTT.

V gene TRBV9 combines with J gene TRBJ2-3, with D tentatively TRBD1 (7 bases). The V gene's germline CDR1 is SGDLS and CDR2 YYNGEE. The CDR3 runs 16 residues. With 3 bases removed from V and 0 bases from J, the gap between germline ends came to 14 bases. Written as DNA, the CDR3 is TGTGCCAGCAGCGCTCCAGGGGGGCCTAGCACAGATACGCAGTATTTT. Amino acid sequence: CASSAPGGPSTDTQYF.

V and J are TRBV6-4 and TRBJ2-3; the match to TRBD2 covers 7 bases. The CDR3 spans 15 residues. In germline, CDR1 is MRHNA, CDR2 SNTAGT. Trimming at V came to 3 bases and at J to 2 bases, leaving 5 bases not matched to a gene. The CDR3 nucleotides are TGTGCCAGCAGTGAGGCGGGGGTGCCCACAGATACGCAGTATTTT. Translated: CASSEAGVPTDTQYF.

This sequence joins TRBV7-3 and TRBJ2-1, with 12 bases fitting TRBD2. In germline, CDR1 is SGHTA, CDR2 FQGTGA. Trimming removed 5 bases from V and 7 bases from J; junction bases left unmatched: 9. The CDR3 length is 16 residues. The CDR3 nucleotides are TGTGCCAGCAGCCAAGCACCTAGCGGGGGGGCGAATGAGCAGTTCTTC. This translates into CASSQAPSGGANEQFF. The full variable domain, with the rest looked up from reference TRBV7-3 and TRBJ2-1, is GAGVSQTPSNKVTEKGKYVELRCDPISGHTALYWYRQSLGQGPEFLIYFQGTGAADDSGLPNDRFFAVRPEGSVSTLKIQRTERGDSAVYLCASSQAPSGGANEQFFGPGTRLTVL.